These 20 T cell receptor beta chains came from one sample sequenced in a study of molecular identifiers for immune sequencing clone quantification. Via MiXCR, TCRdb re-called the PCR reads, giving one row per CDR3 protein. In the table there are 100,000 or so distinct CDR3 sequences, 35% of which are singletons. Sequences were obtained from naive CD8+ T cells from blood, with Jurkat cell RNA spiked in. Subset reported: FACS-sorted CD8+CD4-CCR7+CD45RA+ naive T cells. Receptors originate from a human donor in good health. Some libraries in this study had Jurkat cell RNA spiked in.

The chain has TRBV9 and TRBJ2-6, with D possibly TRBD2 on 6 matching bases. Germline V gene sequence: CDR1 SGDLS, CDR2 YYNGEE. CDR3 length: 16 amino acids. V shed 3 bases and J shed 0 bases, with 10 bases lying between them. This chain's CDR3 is CASSDGLSSGANVLTF. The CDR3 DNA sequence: TGTGCCAGCAGCGACGGACTAAGCTCTGGGGCCAACGTCCTGACTTTC.

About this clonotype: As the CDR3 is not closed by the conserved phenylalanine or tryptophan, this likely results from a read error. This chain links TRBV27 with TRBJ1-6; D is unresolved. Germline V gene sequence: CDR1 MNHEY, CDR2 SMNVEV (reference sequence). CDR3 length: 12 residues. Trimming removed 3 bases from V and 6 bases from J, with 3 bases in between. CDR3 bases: TGTGCCAGCAGTTTTATTAATTCACCCCTCCACATT. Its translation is CASSFINSPLHI.

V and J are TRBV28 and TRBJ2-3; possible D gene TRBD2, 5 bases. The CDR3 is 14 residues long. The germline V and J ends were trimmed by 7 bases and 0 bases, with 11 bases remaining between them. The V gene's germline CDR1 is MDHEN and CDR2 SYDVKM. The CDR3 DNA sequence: TGTGCCAGCACTGCGGGTACTAGCACAGATACGCAGTATTTT. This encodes CASTAGTSTDTQYF.

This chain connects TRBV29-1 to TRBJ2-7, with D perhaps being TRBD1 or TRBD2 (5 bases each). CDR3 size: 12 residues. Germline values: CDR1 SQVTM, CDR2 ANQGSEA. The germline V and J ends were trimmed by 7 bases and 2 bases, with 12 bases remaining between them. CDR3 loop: CSAGSGTYEQYF. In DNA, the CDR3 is TGCAGCGCGGGATCAGGGACCTACGAGCAGTACTTC.

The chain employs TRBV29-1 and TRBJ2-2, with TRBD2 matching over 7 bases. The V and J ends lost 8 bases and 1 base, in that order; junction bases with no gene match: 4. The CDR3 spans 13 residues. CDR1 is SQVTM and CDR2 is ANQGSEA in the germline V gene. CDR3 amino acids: CSWGGENTGELFF. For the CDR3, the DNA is TGCAGCTGGGGGGGGGAGAACACCGGGGAGCTGTTTTTT.

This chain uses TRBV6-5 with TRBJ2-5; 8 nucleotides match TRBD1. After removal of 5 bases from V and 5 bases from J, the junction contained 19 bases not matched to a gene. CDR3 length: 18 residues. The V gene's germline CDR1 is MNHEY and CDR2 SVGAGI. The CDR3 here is CASSTPARLTGAGETQYF. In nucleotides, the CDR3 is TGTGCCAGCAGTACTCCAGCACGACTGACAGGGGCTGGGGAGACCCAGTACTTC.

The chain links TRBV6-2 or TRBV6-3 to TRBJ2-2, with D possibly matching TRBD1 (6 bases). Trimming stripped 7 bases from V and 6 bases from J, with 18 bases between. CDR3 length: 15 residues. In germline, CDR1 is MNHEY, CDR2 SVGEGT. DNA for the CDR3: TGTGCCAGCAATTTCTGGGGGCAGGACTCCGGGGAGCTGTTTTTT. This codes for CASNFWGQDSGELFF.

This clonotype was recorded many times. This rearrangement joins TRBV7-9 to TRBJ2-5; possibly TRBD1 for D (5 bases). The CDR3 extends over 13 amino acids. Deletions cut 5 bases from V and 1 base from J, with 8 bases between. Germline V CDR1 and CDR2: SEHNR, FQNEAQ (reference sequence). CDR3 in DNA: TGTGCCAGCAGCCTGGACACCCAAGAGACCCAGTACTTC. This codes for CASSLDTQETQYF.

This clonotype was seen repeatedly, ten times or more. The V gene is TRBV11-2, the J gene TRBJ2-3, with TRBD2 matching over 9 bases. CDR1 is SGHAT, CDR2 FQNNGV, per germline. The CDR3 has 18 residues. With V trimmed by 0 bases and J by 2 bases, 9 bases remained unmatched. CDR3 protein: CASSLDPHGLANTDTQYF. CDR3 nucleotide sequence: TGTGCCAGCAGCTTAGACCCTCACGGACTAGCGAACACAGATACGCAGTATTTT.

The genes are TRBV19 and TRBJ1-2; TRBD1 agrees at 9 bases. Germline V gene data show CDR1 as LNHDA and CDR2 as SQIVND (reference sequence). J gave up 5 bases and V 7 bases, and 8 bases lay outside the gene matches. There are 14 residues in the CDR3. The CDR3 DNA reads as TGTGCCAGTACCCCTACAGGGGGCGAGTATGGCTACACCTTC. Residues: CASTPTGGEYGYTF.

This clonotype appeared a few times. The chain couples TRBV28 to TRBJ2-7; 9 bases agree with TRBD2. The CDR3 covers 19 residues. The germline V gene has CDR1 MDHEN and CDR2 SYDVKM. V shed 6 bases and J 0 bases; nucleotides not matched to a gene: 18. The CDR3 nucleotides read TGTGCCAGCAGGTCCCCCCGACTAGCGGTACTGTGGCCCTCCTACGAGCAGTACTTC. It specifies CASRSPRLAVLWPSYEQYF.

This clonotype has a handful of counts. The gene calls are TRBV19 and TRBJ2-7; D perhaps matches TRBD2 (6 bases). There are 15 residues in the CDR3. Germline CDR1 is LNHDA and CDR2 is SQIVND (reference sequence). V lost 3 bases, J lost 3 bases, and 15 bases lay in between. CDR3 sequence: CASSIGLAVYYEQYF. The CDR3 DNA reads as TGTGCCAGTAGTATTGGGTTAGCGGTGTACTACGAGCAGTACTTC. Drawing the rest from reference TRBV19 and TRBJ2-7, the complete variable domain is DGGITQSPKYLFRKEGQNVTLSCEQNLNHDAMYWYRQDPGQGLRLIYYSQIVNDFQKGDIAEGYSVSREKKESFPLTVTSAQKNPTAFYLCASSIGLAVYYEQYFGPGTRLTVT.

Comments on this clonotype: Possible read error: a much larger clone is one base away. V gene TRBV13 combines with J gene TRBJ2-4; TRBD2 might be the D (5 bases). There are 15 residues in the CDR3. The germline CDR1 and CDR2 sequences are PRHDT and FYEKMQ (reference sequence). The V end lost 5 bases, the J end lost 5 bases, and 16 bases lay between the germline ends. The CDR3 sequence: CASSTDEEAENIQYF. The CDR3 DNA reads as TGTGCCAGCAGCACCGACGAGGAGGCCGAAAACATTCAGTACTTC.

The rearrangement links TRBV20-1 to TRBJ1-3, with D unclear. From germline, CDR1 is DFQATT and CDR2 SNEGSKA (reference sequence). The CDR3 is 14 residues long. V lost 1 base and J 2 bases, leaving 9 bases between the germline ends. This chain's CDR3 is CSARGARPGNTIYF. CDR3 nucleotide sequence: TGCAGTGCTAGAGGGGCTAGACCTGGAAACACCATATATTTT.

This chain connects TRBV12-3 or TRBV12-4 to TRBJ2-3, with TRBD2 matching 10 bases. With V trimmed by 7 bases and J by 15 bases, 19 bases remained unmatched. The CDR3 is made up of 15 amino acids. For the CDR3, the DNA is TGTGCCAGCACCGCTTCAAGGGCTAGCGGGAGTCGGGTATATTTT. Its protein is CASTASRASGSRVYF.

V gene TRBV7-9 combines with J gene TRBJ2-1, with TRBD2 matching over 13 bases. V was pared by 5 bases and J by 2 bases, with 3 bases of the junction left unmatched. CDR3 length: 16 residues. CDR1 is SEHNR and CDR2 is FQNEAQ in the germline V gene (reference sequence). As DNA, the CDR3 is TGTGCCAGCAGCCATACTAGCGGGAGGGCCTACAATGAGCAGTTCTTC. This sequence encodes CASSHTSGRAYNEQFF.

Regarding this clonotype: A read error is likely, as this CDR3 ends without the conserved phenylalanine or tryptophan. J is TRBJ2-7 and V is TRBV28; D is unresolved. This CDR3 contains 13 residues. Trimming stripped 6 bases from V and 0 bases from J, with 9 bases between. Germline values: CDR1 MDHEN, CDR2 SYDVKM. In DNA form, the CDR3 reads TGTGCCAGCAGACCAGGAAACTCCTACGAGCAGTACCTC. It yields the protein CASRPGNSYEQYL.

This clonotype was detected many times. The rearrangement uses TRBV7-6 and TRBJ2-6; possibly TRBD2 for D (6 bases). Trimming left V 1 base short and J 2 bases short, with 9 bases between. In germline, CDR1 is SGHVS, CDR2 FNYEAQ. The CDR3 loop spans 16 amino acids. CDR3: CASSLVGGAGANVLTF. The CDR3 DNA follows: TGTGCCAGCAGCTTAGTCGGCGGGGCTGGGGCCAACGTCCTGACTTTC. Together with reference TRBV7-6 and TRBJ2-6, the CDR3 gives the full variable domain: GAGVSQSPRYKVTKRGQDVALRCDPISGHVSLYWYRQALGQGPEFLTYFNYEAQQDKSGLPNDRFSAERPEGSISTLTIQRTEQRDSAMYRCASSLVGGAGANVLTFGAGSRLTVL.

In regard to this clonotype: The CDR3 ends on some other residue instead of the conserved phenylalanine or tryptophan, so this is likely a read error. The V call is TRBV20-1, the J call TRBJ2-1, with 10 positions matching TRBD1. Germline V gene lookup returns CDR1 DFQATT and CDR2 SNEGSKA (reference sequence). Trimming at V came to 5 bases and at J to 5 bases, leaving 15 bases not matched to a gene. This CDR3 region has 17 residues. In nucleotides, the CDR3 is TGCAGTGCTCCAGTCCCACAGTGGGACAGGGGCCACAATGAGCAGTTCATC. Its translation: CSAPVPQWDRGHNEQFI.

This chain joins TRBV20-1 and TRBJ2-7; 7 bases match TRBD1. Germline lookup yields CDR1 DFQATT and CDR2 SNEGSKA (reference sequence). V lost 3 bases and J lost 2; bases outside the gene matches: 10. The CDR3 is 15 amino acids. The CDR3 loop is CSARGTATNPYEQYF. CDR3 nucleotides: TGCAGTGCTAGGGGGACAGCCACCAACCCCTACGAGCAGTACTTC.